This T cell receptor (beta chain) was retrieved from a study of T cells expressing NK-cell markers (dated by TCRdb to the early 2020s). Concerning the study at large: Seven to nine donors provided sorted CD3+CD56+NKG2C+, CD3+CD56+NKG2C- and CD3+CD56-NKG2C+ T-cell subsets, whose TCR beta-chain repertoires were profiled. Seven of the eight sequenced donors were HCMV-seropositive and one was HCMV-seronegative. Randomly selected healthy volunteers, three men and five women, were used as the eight sequenced donors. Sequencing of the libraries produced 2 x 150 bp reads on Illumina HiSeq 2000/2500, MiSeq or NextSeq. Paper-wide results and their limitations: Whether the expanded NKG2C-expressing T cell clones were specific for HCMV antigens was left unclear. In several donors, the dominant CD3+CD56+NKG2C+ clonotypes were found to rank among the top 10 CD8+ clonotypes and to make up 1.0-7.0% of CD8+ T cells. Those dominant clonotypes were again the most abundant among CD3+CD56-NKG2C+ cells in several donors, at about 28.3-60.1%.

Regarding this clonotype: Its antigen is unknown.

The CDR3, cysteine through phenylalanine, is 16 amino acids long. No DNA appears here. The germline V gene (reference sequence) supplies CDR1 LNHDA and CDR2 SQIVND. TCRdb shows the sequencer as Illumina HiSeq 2000. TCR beta cDNA libraries were made by 5'RACE template switching that added a universal primer site and unique molecular identifiers. Priming for cDNA synthesis came from the TCR beta constant segment, and two successive PCR amplification steps followed. Per the authors' processing: Reads were demultiplexed and grouped by UMI with MIGEC, and clonotypes were assembled and quantified with MiTCR. To remove erroneous sequences, TCR cDNA sequences were retained only when supported by two or more reads. The tcR package was used for downstream repertoire analysis, and clonotypes were matched across fractions by CDR3 nucleotide sequence plus V segment. Antigen specificity was annotated against VDJdb with VDJmatch, allowing one amino acid substitution in CDR3. Reads reprocessed by TCRdb are summarized as one entry per CDR3 protein sequence, and DNA is absent. TCRdb, not the authors, supplied the V and J calls. The table for this sample records hundreds of thousands of distinct CDR3 sequences. Of the sample, approximately 3.6% falls within the top ten clones.

HCMV serostatus was determined by detecting HCMV-specific IgG in serum with a commercial ELISA kit. Peripheral blood mononuclear cells were isolated from blood by Ficoll density gradient centrifugation. This clonotype originated in a man younger than 35 in good health. Donor details come from another sample of the same person, matched by shared clones. The sequence links TRBV19 to TRBJ2-1; the D call of TRBD2 rests on TCRdb alone, since no DNA is present to check it. What was sequenced was blood T cells: a sorted CD56 or NKG2C T cell subset, CD4+ or CD8+ T cells, or bulk PBMC T cells (not recorded which). The CDR3 has the sequence CASSIDPSGKTNEQFF.